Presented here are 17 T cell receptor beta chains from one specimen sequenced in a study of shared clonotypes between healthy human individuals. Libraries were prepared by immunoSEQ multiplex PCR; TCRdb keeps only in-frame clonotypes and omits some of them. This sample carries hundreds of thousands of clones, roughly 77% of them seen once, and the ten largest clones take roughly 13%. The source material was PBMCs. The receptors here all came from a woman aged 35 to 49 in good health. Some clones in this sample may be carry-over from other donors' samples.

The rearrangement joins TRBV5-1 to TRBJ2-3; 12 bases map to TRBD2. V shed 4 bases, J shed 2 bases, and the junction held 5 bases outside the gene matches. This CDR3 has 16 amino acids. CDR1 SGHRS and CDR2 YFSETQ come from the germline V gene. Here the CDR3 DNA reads TGCGCCAGCAGCGTCGGACTAGCGGGAACCACAGATACGCAGTATTTT. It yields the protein CASSVGLAGTTDTQYF.

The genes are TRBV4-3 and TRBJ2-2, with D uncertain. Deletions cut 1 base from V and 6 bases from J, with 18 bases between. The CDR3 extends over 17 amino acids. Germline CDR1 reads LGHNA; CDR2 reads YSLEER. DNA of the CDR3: TGCGCCAGCAGCCAAGGGGCAGAAGCTACCGCGGCCGGGGAGCTGTTTTTT. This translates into CASSQGAEATAAGELFF.

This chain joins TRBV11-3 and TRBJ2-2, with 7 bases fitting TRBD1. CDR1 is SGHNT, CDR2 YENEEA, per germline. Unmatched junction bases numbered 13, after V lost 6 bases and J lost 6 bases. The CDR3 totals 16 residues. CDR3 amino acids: CASRKTGPGGAGELFF. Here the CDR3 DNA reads TGTGCCAGCAGGAAAACGGGGCCAGGGGGTGCCGGGGAGCTGTTTTTT.

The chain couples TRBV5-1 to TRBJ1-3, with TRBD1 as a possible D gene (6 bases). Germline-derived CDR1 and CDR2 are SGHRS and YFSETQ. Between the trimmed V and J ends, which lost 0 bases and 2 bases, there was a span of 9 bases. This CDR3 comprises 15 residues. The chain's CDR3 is CASSLEAGAGNTIYF. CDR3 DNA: TGCGCCAGCAGCTTGGAGGCAGGGGCTGGAAACACCATATATTTT.

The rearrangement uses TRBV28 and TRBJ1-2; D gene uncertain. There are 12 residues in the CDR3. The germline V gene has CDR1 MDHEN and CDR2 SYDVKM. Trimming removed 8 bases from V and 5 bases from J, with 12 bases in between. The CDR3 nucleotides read TGTGCCAGCTCTTCTCGTCGGTATGGCTACACCTTC. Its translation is CASSSRRYGYTF.

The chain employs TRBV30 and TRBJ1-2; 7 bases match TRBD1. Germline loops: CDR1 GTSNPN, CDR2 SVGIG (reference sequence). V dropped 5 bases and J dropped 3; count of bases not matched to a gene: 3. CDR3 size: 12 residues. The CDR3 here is CAWSDRDYGYTF. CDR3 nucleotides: TGTGCCTGGTCCGACAGGGACTATGGCTACACCTTC.

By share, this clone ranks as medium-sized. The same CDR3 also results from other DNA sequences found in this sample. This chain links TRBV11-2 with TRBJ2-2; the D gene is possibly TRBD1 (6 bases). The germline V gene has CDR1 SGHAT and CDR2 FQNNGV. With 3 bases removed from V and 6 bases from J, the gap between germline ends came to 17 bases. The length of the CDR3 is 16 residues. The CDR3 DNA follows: TGTGCCAGCAGCTTCACACCAACAGGGTCGGCCGGGGAGCTGTTTTTT. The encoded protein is CASSFTPTGSAGELFF.

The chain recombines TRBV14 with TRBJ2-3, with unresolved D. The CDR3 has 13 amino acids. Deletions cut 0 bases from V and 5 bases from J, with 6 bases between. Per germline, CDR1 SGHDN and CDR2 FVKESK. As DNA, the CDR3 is TGTGCCAGCAGCCAAGATCGGAGAGATACGCAGTATTTT. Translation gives CASSQDRRDTQYF.

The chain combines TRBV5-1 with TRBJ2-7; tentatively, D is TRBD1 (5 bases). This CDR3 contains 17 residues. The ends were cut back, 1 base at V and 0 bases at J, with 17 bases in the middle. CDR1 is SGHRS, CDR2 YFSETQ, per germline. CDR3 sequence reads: CASSLSQVGASSYEQYF. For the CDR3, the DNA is TGCGCCAGCAGCTTGTCTCAGGTAGGGGCCAGCTCCTACGAGCAGTACTTC. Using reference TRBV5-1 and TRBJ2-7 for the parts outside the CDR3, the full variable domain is KAGVTQTPRYLIKTRGQQVTLSCSPISGHRSVSWYQQTPGQGLQFLFEYFSETQRNKGNFPGRFSGRQFSNSRSEMNVSTLELGDSALYLCASSLSQVGASSYEQYFGPGTRLTVT.

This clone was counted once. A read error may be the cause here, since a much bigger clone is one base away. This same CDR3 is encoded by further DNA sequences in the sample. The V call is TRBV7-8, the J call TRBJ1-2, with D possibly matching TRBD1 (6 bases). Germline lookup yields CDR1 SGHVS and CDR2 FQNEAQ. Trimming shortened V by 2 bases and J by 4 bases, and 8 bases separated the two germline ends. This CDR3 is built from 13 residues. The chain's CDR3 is CASSLSDSYGYTF. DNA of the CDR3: TGTGCCAGCAGCTTATCGGACAGCTATGGCTACACCTTC.

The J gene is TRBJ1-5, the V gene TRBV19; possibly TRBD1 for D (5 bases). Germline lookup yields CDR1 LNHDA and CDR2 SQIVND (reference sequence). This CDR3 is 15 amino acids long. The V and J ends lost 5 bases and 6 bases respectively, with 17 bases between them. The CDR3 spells CASSARGEAFQPQHF. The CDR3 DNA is TGTGCCAGTAGTGCCCGGGGGGAAGCGTTTCAGCCCCAGCATTTT.

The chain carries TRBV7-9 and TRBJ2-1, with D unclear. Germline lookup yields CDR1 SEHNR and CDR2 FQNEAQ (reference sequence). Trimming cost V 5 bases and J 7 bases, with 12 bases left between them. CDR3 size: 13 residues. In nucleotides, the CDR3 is TGTGCCAGCAGCAGCGTAGCCGTGAATGAGCAGTTCTTC. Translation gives CASSSVAVNEQFF.

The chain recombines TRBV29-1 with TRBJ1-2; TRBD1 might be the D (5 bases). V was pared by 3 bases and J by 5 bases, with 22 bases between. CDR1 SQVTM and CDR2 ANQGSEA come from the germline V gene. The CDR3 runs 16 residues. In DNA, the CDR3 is TGCAGCGTTGAGGGGGTTGAGGGGCGAGGAGATTATGGCTACACCTTC. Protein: CSVEGVEGRGDYGYTF.

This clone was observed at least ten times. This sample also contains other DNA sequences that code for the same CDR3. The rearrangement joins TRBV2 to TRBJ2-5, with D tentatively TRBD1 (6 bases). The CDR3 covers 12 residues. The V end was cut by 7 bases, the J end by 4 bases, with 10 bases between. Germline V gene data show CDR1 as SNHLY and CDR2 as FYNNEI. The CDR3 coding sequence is TGTGCCAGCATCTCGACAGGAGAGACCCAGTACTTC. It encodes CASISTGETQYF.

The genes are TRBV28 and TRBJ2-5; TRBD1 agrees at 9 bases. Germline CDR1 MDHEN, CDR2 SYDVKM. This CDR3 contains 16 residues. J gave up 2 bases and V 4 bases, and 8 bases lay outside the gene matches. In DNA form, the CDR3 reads TGTGCCAGCAGTTCTACAGGGGGCTCCCCTCAAGAGACCCAGTACTTC. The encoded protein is CASSSTGGSPQETQYF.

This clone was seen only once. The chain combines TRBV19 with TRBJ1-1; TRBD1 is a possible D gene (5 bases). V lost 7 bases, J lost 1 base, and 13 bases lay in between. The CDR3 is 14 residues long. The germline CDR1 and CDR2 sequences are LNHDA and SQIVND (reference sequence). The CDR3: CASTHERGNTEAFF. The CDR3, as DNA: TGTGCCAGTACTCACGAGAGGGGGAACACTGAAGCTTTCTTT.

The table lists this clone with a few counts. CDR3 region: CSVEIQVRAKNIQYF. The CDR3 DNA reads TGCAGCGTTGAAATACAGGTCCGGGCCAAAAACATTCAGTACTTC. The gene calls are TRBV29-1 and TRBJ2-4; maybe TRBD1 (5 bases). CDR1 and CDR2 from the germline V gene are SQVTM and ANQGSEA. V was shortened by 2 bases and J by 1 base, with 12 bases between the two germline ends. This CDR3 spans 15 amino acids.